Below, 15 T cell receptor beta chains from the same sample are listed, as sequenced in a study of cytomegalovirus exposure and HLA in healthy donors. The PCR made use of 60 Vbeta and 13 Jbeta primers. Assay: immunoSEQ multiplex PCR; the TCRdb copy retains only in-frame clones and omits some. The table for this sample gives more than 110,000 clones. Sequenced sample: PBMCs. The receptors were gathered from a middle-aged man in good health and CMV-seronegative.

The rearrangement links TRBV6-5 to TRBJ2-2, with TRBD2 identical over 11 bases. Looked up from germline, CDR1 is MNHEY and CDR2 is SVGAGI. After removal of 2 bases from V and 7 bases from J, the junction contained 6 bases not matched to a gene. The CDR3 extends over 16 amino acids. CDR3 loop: CASSYQLAGANGELFF. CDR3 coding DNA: TGTGCCAGCAGTTACCAACTAGCGGGGGCTAACGGGGAGCTGTTTTTT.

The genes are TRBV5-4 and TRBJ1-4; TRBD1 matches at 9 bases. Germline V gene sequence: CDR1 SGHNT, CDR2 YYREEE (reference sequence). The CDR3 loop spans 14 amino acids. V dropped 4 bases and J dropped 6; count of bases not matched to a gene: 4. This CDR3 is CASSRDRVDEKLFF. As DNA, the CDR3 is TGTGCCAGCAGCAGGGACAGGGTAGATGAAAAACTGTTTTTT.

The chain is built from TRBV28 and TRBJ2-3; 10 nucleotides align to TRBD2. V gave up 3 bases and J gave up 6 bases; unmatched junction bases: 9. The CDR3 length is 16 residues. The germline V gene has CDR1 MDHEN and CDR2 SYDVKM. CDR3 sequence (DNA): TGTGCCAGCAGTTTGCCTAGCGGGGGATATAGCGATACGCAGTATTTT. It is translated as CASSLPSGGYSDTQYF.

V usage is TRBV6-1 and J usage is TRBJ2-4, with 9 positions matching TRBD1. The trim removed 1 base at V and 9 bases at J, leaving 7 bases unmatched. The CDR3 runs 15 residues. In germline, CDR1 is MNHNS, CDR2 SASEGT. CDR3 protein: CASSEDLQGAGIQYF. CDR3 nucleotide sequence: TGTGCCAGCAGTGAAGACCTACAGGGGGCTGGCATTCAGTACTTC.

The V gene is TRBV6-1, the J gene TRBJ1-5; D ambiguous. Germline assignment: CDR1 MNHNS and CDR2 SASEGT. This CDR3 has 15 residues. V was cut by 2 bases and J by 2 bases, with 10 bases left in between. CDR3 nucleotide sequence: TGTGCCAGCAGTGAAAAAAGGAGCCGCAATCAGCCCCAGCATTTT. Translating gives CASSEKRSRNQPQHF.

The CDR3 region is CASSPAGGSYEQYF. CDR3 in DNA: TGTGCCAGCAGCCCGGCGGGCGGATCCTACGAGCAGTACTTC. This chain connects TRBV6-1 to TRBJ2-5; D is perhaps TRBD2 (5 bases). The J call may be mistaken, given a closer DNA end match to TRBJ2-7. Germline V CDR1 and CDR2: MNHNS, SASEGT. The CDR3 sequence is 14 residues long.

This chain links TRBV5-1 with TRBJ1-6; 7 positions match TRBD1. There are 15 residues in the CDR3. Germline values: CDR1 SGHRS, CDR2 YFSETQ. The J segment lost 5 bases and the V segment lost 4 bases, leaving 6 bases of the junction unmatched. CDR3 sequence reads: CASSRGQSDNSPLHF. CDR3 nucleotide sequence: TGCGCCAGCAGCCGGGGACAGAGTGATAATTCACCCCTCCACTTT.

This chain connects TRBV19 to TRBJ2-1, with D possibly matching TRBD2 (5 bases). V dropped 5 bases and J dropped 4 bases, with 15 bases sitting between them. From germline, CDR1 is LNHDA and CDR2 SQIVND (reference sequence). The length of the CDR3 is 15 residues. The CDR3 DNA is TGTGCCAGTAGTTCCCGGGGTACTGGTTACAATGAGCAGTTCTTC. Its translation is CASSSRGTGYNEQFF.

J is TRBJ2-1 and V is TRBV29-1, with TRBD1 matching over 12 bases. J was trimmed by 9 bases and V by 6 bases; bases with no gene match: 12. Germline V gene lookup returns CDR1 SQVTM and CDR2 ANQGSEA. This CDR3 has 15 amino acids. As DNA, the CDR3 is TGCAGCGTAGATCCACTAGGGACAGGGGGCGGTGAGCAGTTCTTC. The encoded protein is CSVDPLGTGGGEQFF.

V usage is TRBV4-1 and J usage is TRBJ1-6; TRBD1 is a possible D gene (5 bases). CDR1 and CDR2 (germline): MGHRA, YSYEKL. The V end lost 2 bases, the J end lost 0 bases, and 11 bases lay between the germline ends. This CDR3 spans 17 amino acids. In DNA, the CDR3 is TGCGCCAGCAGCCAAACGACAGCGAGCTCCTATAATTCACCCCTCCACTTT. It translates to CASSQTTASSYNSPLHF.

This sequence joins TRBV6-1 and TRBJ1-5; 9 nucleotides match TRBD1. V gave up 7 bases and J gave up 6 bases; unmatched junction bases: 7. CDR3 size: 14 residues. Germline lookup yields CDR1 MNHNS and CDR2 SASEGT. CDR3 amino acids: CASTPDRGVQPQHF. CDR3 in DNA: TGTGCCAGCACCCCCGACAGGGGGGTTCAGCCCCAGCATTTT.

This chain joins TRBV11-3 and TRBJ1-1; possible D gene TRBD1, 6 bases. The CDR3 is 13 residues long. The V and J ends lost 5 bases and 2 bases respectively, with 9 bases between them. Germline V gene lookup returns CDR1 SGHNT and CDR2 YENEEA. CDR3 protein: CASSDRLNTEAFF. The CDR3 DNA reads TGTGCCAGCAGCGACAGGCTAAACACTGAAGCTTTCTTT.

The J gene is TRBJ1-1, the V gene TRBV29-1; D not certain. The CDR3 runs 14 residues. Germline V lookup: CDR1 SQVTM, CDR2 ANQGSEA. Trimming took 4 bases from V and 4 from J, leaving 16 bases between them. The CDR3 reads CSVAVGGVGTEAFF. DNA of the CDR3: TGCAGCGTTGCCGTGGGTGGAGTAGGCACTGAAGCTTTCTTT.

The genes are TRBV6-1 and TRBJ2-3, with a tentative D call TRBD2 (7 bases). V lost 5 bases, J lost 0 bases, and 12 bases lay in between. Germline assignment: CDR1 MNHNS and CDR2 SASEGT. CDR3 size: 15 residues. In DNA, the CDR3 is TGTGCCAGCAGTCTAAGGGGGGGGAGCACAGATACGCAGTATTTT. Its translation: CASSLRGGSTDTQYF.

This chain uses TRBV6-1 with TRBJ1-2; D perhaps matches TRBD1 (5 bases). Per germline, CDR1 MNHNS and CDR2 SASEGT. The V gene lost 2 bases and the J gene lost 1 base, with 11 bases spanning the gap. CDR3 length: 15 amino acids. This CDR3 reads CASSELYDSNYGYTF. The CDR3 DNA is TGTGCCAGCAGTGAACTCTATGACAGTAACTATGGCTACACCTTC.